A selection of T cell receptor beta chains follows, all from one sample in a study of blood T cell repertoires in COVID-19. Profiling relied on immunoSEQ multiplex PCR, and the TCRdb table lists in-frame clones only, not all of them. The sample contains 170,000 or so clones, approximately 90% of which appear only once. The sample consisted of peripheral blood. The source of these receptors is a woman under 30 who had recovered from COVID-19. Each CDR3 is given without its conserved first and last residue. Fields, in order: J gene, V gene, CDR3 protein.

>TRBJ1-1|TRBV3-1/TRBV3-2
ASSNDRGLYTEAF
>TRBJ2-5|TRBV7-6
ASSPRSSGTETQY
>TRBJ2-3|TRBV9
ASSEQGATDTQY
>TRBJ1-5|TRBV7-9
ASSLGGQGLHQPQH
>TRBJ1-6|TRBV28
ASSLPGTGGRSPLH
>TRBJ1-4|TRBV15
ATSRGGNEKLF
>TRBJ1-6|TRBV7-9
ASSLQNNSPLH
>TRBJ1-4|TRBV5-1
ASQTGMRTNEKLF
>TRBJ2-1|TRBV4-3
ASSLGGQGGNEQF
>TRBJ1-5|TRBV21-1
ASSKRSGGRCQPQH
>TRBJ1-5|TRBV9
ASNSEGVPNQPQH
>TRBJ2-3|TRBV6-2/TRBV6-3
ASSYSGDTQY
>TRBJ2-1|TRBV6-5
ASSYSSSGSGDEQF
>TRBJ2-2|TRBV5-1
ASSPGQRYEAAGELF
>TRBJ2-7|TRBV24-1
ATSDPNRSYEQY
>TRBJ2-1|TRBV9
ASSAGGGLAGAGSYNEQF
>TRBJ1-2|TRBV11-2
ASSLTGGRGYT
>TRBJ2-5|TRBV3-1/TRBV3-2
ASSQDLSAGSRQTQY
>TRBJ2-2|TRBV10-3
AIRTGTGNTGELF
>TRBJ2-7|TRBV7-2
ASSWTSGGLYEQY
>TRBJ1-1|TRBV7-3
ASSPGQGRTEAF
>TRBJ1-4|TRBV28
ASRLLGGQSEKLF
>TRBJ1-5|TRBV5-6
ASSLRRGNQPQH
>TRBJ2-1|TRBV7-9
ASSSTSGLGEQF
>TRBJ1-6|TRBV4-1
ASSPTQGQSPLH
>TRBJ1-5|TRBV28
ASSLRGPGDRPQPQH
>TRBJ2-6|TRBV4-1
ASSQEAGALSGANVLT
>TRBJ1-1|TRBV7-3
ASSLFGGRMDTEAF
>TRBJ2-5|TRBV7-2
ASSSTTSGGSLY
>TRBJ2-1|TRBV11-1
ASSLAPTSHSGEQF
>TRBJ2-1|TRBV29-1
SVLAGVYEQF
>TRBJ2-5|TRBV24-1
ATSFMASGDGETQY
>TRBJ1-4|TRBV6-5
ASSTWDSGYEKLF
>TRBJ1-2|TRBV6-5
ASGQGGYT
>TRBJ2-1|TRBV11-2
ASSLAVASGGNEQF
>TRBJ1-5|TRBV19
ASSQGNQPQH
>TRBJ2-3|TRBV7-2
ASSFTRDTYTDTQY
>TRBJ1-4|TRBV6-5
ASSYSGSLSEKLF